The 26 T cell receptor beta chains given below trace back to one sample, sequenced in a study of technical replicates of blood from a handful of donors (dated 2017 in TCRdb). The method behind the library was the immunoSEQ multiplex PCR assay. This immuneACCESS table, as held by TCRdb, lists in-frame sequences with V and J called but not all clones. Of the missing ones, under half trace to an unresolved V gene in checked studies; the others have no known cause. The sample table contains 80,000 or so clones; only one count was recorded for 75% to 85% of them. 3% to 4.5% of the sample comes from the top ten. Source material: PBMCs. The receptors stem from a human donor in good health. Some clones in this sample may be carry-over from other donors' samples.

The V call is TRBV19, the J call TRBJ1-2, with TRBD1 as a possible D gene (6 bases). The CDR3 length is 13 residues. The germline CDR1 and CDR2 sequences are LNHDA and SQIVND (reference sequence). V was shortened by 3 bases and J by 7 bases, with 12 bases between the two germline ends. CDR3 nucleotides: TGTGCCAGTAGTATTCGGACAGTAGGTGGCTACACCTTC. Translating gives CASSIRTVGGYTF.

The CDR3 region is CASNLAGAPTGELFF. CDR3 sequence (DNA): TGTGCCAGCAATCTAGCGGGGGCGCCCACCGGGGAGCTGTTTTTT. The chain combines TRBV6-5 with TRBJ2-2; 10 nucleotides line up with TRBD2. V shed 7 bases and J 4 bases; nucleotides not matched to a gene: 6. Germline assignment: CDR1 MNHEY and CDR2 SVGAGI. The CDR3 has 15 amino acids.

The chain links TRBV18 to TRBJ1-1; D is unclear. Germline V gene sequence: CDR1 KGHSH, CDR2 LQKENI. V was shortened by 3 bases and J by 5 bases, with 13 bases between the two germline ends. This CDR3 contains 14 residues. The CDR3 reads CASSPVGERTEAFF. Here the CDR3 DNA reads TGTGCCAGCTCACCCGTCGGGGAGAGAACTGAAGCTTTCTTT.

This rearrangement joins TRBV19 to TRBJ2-1; the D gene is possibly TRBD2 (6 bases). Germline lookup yields CDR1 LNHDA and CDR2 SQIVND (reference sequence). The CDR3 loop spans 15 amino acids. Trimming stripped 3 bases from V and 6 bases from J, with 15 bases between. The CDR3 DNA reads TGTGCCAGTAGTATTCCGGGGAGGAATGGCAATGAGCAGTTCTTC. Amino acid sequence: CASSIPGRNGNEQFF.

The chain carries TRBV4-2 and TRBJ2-7; D remains unclear. V was shortened by 4 bases and J by 2 bases, with 12 bases between the two germline ends. CDR3 size: 14 residues. The germline CDR1 and CDR2 sequences are LGHNA and YNFKEQ. This CDR3 is CASSRLRPPYEQYF. The CDR3 DNA is TGTGCCAGCAGCCGACTCCGACCTCCCTACGAGCAGTACTTC.

This clone was observed once. The same CDR3 arises from other DNA sequences in this sample as well. The CDR3, as DNA: TGTGCCAGCAGCCCCGGCGGGGGGAGTACTGAAGCTTTCTTT. Amino acids: CASSPGGGSTEAFF. The rearrangement uses TRBV7-9 and TRBJ1-1; perhaps TRBD1 as D (5 bases). The CDR3 is 14 amino acids. The V end lost 5 bases, the J end lost 5 bases, and 15 bases lay between the germline ends. Per germline, CDR1 SEHNR and CDR2 FQNEAQ (reference sequence).

This chain joins TRBV2 and TRBJ2-3, with 10 bases aligning to TRBD2. In germline, CDR1 is SNHLY, CDR2 FYNNEI. Losses at the gene ends were 5 bases for V and 8 bases for J; bases not matched to a gene: 13. This CDR3 spans 16 amino acids. This CDR3 is CASSRRASGSGGTQYF. The DNA for the CDR3 is TGTGCCAGCAGTCGGAGGGCTAGCGGGAGTGGTGGTACGCAGTATTTT. Full variable domain (outside the CDR3, taken from reference TRBV2 and TRBJ2-3): EPEVTQTPSHQVTQMGQEVILRCVPISNHLYFYWYRQILGQKVEFLVSFYNNEISEKSEIFDDQFSVERPDGSNFTLKIRSTKLEDSAMYFCASSRRASGSGGTQYFGPGTRLTVL.

The chain has TRBV10-3 and TRBJ1-1; weak D call: TRBD1 (6 bases). The V end was cut by 11 bases, the J end by 0 bases, with 16 bases between. The CDR3 extends over 14 amino acids. The germline V gene has CDR1 ENHRY and CDR2 SYGVKD. CDR3 loop: CASRPGGLNTEAFF. The DNA of the CDR3 is TGTGCCTCTCGACCGGGGGGGCTGAACACTGAAGCTTTCTTT.

The gene calls are TRBV5-1 and TRBJ2-1, with 10 bases lining up with TRBD2. V lost 4 bases to trimming and J lost 5 bases; unmatched junction nucleotides: 6. The CDR3 is 15 residues long. Germline assignment: CDR1 SGHRS and CDR2 YFSETQ. CDR3 DNA: TGCGCCAGCAGCCTACGGACTAGCGGCAACAATGAGCAGTTCTTC. It encodes CASSLRTSGNNEQFF.

V and J are TRBV29-1 and TRBJ1-1, with 7 bases identical to TRBD1. The J segment lost 7 bases and the V segment lost 1 base, leaving 3 bases of the junction unmatched. The CDR3 sequence is 12 residues long. Germline loops: CDR1 SQVTM, CDR2 ANQGSEA. The CDR3 DNA follows: TGCAGCGTTGAAGCACAGGGGATTGAAGCTTTCTTT. As protein: CSVEAQGIEAFF.

This sequence joins TRBV5-6 and TRBJ1-6; a possible D gene is TRBD1 (5 bases). Trimming took 4 bases from V and 9 from J, leaving 14 bases between them. This CDR3 spans 14 amino acids. The germline V gene encodes CDR1 SGHDT and CDR2 YYEEEE. The CDR3 protein is CASSQWGDPSPLHF. The CDR3 region has the DNA TGTGCCAGCAGCCAATGGGGGGACCCTTCACCCCTCCACTTT.

J is TRBJ2-3 and V is TRBV4-3; D perhaps matches TRBD1 (5 bases). Trimming stripped 4 bases from V and 4 bases from J, with 15 bases between. Germline CDR1 is LGHNA and CDR2 is YSLEER. The length of the CDR3 is 15 residues. The CDR3 region is CASSRQNVGPDTQYF. CDR3 DNA: TGCGCCAGCAGCCGCCAAAATGTGGGGCCAGATACGCAGTATTTT.

This chain joins TRBV7-2 and TRBJ2-2, with D unclear. Between the trimmed V and J ends, which lost 1 base and 2 bases, there was a span of 5 bases. The CDR3 is 14 amino acids. Germline V gene lookup returns CDR1 SGHTA and CDR2 FQGNSA. The DNA of the CDR3 is TGTGCCAGCAGCTTAGTGAGAAACACCGGGGAGCTGTTTTTT. Translated: CASSLVRNTGELFF.

This clone was seen more than once but under ten times. J is TRBJ2-1 and V is TRBV4-3; tentative D call: TRBD2 (5 bases). Per germline, CDR1 LGHNA and CDR2 YSLEER. This CDR3 is built from 15 residues. V lost 4 bases to trimming and J lost 2 bases, with 12 bases between them. The CDR3 DNA sequence: TGCGCCAGCAGCCTCGGACTGGACGCCTACAATGAGCAGTTCTTC. Translation: CASSLGLDAYNEQFF.

The CDR3 nucleotides read TGTGCCAGCAATGGACTAGTTCCAGATACGCAGTATTTT. Protein product: CASNGLVPDTQYF. V is TRBV6-1 and J is TRBJ2-3, with 7 bases fitting TRBD2. V dropped 7 bases and J dropped 4; count of bases not matched to a gene: 5. In germline, CDR1 is MNHNS, CDR2 SASEGT. This CDR3 has 13 amino acids.

This clone was counted at least ten times. The chain links TRBV5-1 to TRBJ2-2; 11 positions match TRBD1. Germline V gives CDR1 SGHRS, CDR2 YFSETQ. V dropped 3 bases and J dropped 6; count of bases not matched to a gene: 10. This CDR3 has 17 residues. This CDR3 reads CASSYTRTGGNSGELFF. The CDR3 nucleotides are TGCGCCAGCAGCTATACTAGGACAGGGGGCAATTCCGGGGAGCTGTTTTTT.

CDR3: CASSRLSGRWADTQYF. For the CDR3, the DNA is TGCGCCAGCAGCCGCCTTAGCGGGAGATGGGCAGATACGCAGTATTTT. This chain joins TRBV4-1 and TRBJ2-3; 9 nucleotides agree with TRBD2. Per germline, CDR1 MGHRA and CDR2 YSYEKL. The CDR3 covers 16 residues. Trimming removed 4 bases from V and 4 bases from J; junction bases left unmatched: 9.

Written as DNA, the CDR3 is TGTGCCAGCAGCTTGGAGGACAGGGGACAGTACGAGCAGTACTTC. Its protein product is CASSLEDRGQYEQYF. The J gene is TRBJ2-7, the V gene TRBV5-4; 9 bases line up with TRBD1. Germline CDR1 reads SGHNT; CDR2 reads YYREEE (reference sequence). V shed 0 bases, J shed 4 bases, and the junction held 5 bases outside the gene matches. The CDR3 loop spans 15 amino acids. Full variable domain (missing parts from reference TRBV5-4 and TRBJ2-7): ETGVTQSPTHLIKTRGQQVTLRCSSQSGHNTVSWYQQALGQGPQFIFQYYREEENGRGNFPPRFSGLQFPNYSSELNVNALELDDSALYLCASSLEDRGQYEQYFGPGTRLTVT.

The chain uses TRBV7-9 and TRBJ2-5, with D possibly TRBD1 on 6 matching bases. The CDR3 sequence is 14 residues long. Germline V gene sequence: CDR1 SEHNR, CDR2 FQNEAQ (reference sequence). The ends were cut back, 4 bases at V and 5 bases at J, with 14 bases in the middle. CDR3 DNA sequence: TGTGCCAGCAGCTCTAACAGGGTTCGGGAGACCCAGTACTTC. It is translated as CASSSNRVRETQYF.

This clone was recorded once. The CDR3: CASTPIYGRGANYGYTF. The CDR3 nucleotides read TGCGCCAGCACCCCAATATACGGCCGGGGGGCTAACTATGGCTACACCTTC. V gene TRBV5-1 combines with J gene TRBJ1-2, with D perhaps TRBD1 (5 bases). The CDR3 spans 17 residues. The V gene lost 6 bases and the J gene lost 0 bases, with 21 bases spanning the gap. Germline CDR1 and CDR2: SGHRS and YFSETQ.

The chain combines TRBV11-2 with TRBJ2-2, with 10 bases aligning to TRBD2. V was clipped by 1 base and J by 7 bases; unmatched bases: 6. This CDR3 is built from 16 residues. Germline loops: CDR1 SGHAT, CDR2 FQNNGV. The CDR3 region is CASSLVTSGVGGELFF. Here the CDR3 DNA reads TGTGCCAGCAGCTTAGTTACTAGCGGGGTCGGCGGGGAGCTGTTTTTT.

The V and J genes are TRBV2 and TRBJ1-4, with TRBD1 as a possible D gene (5 bases). Germline V CDR1 and CDR2: SNHLY, FYNNEI. Trimming removed 2 bases from V and 14 bases from J, with 12 bases in between. The CDR3 runs to 12 residues. CDR3 residues: CASSERGRKLFF. The CDR3 nucleotides are TGTGCCAGCAGTGAAAGGGGCAGGAAGCTGTTTTTT.

This chain connects TRBV5-4 to TRBJ2-2; 7 bases match TRBD1. CDR1 is SGHNT and CDR2 is YYREEE in the germline V gene (reference sequence). The V gene end was trimmed by 0 bases and the J gene end by 6 bases; junction bases not matched to a gene: 8. This CDR3 region has 16 residues. The CDR3 sequence: CASSLAGQGVAGELFF. DNA for the CDR3: TGTGCCAGCAGCTTGGCCGGGCAGGGGGTGGCCGGGGAGCTGTTTTTT.

The rearrangement uses TRBV29-1 and TRBJ2-5, with 12 positions matching TRBD2. The V gene end was trimmed by 5 bases and the J gene end by 5 bases; junction bases not matched to a gene: 3. CDR1 SQVTM and CDR2 ANQGSEA come from the germline V gene. The CDR3 has 13 residues. CDR3 bases: TGCAGCGTTCGAGGGACTAGCGGGGAGACCCAGTACTTC. Encoded protein: CSVRGTSGETQYF. Together with reference TRBV29-1 and TRBJ2-5, the CDR3 gives the full variable domain: SAVISQKPSRDICQRGTSLTIQCQVDSQVTMMFWYRQQPGQSLTLIATANQGSEATYESGFVIDKFPISRPNLTFSTLTVSNMSPEDSSIYLCSVRGTSGETQYFGPGTRLLVL.

The sample holds one count of this clone. This chain uses TRBV15 with TRBJ1-6, with 8 bases identical to TRBD1. Germline assignment: CDR1 LNHNV and CDR2 YYDKDF (reference sequence). The V and J ends lost 4 bases and 9 bases, in that order; junction bases with no gene match: 8. This CDR3 comprises 15 residues. The CDR3 DNA reads TGTGCCACCAGCATCCCAGGGGGCGCGGGTTCACCCCTCCACTTT. Its protein product is CATSIPGGAGSPLHF.

The chain links TRBV5-1 to TRBJ2-2; 10 positions agree with TRBD2. Germline V CDR1 and CDR2: SGHRS, YFSETQ. The CDR3 is 18 amino acids. Trimming cost V 5 bases and J 5 bases; bases outside gene matches: 15. The CDR3 protein is CASRKSGGALLGTGELFF. CDR3 coding DNA: TGCGCCAGCAGAAAAAGCGGGGGGGCCCTTCTTGGTACCGGGGAGCTGTTTTTT.